The 29 T cell receptor beta chains reported below all come from one sample, sequenced in a study of blood T cells in healthy people across ages. The second PCR ran roughly 6 to 11 cycles with a sample-barcoded 5' primer and J-beta primers. TCRdb ran MiXCR on the 5' RACE reads and lists one entry per CDR3 protein. This table has 1.5 million to 2 million distinct CDR3 sequences, about 30% appearing once. The sequenced sample consisted of blood. The origin of the receptors is a young woman in good health.

The V and J genes are TRBV28 and TRBJ1-2; D is perhaps TRBD1 (6 bases). The germline V gene has CDR1 MDHEN and CDR2 SYDVKM. The V end lost 8 bases, the J end lost 4 bases, and 11 bases lay between the germline ends. The CDR3 is 12 residues long. Here the CDR3 DNA reads TGTGCCAGCTTGGGGGCAGGCTATGGCTACACCTTC. It codes for CASLGAGYGYTF.

The rearrangement joins TRBV7-3 to TRBJ2-1; D is uncertain. The CDR3 extends over 13 amino acids. The V gene's germline CDR1 is SGHTA and CDR2 FQGTGA. Trimming stripped 5 bases from V and 9 bases from J, with 14 bases between. CDR3 in amino acids: CASSGSSLGEQFF. DNA of the CDR3: TGTGCCAGCAGCGGATCTAGTCTCGGTGAGCAGTTCTTC.

The chain recombines TRBV7-8 with TRBJ2-4; possible D gene TRBD2, 5 bases. The CDR3 totals 13 residues. Trimming removed 8 bases from V and 2 bases from J, with 10 bases in between. Looked up from germline, CDR1 is SGHVS and CDR2 is FQNEAQ. The CDR3 loop is CASGRGPKNIQYF. The CDR3 bases are TGTGCCAGCGGACGGGGTCCCAAAAACATTCAGTACTTC.

The table lists this clonotype with a few counts. The rearrangement links TRBV19 to TRBJ2-4; D may be TRBD1 (6 bases). The J call may be incorrect, as the DNA end agrees better with TRBJ2-7. From germline, CDR1 is LNHDA and CDR2 SQIVND (reference sequence). CDR3 length equals 13 residues. The CDR3 region is CASSIDRGTEQYF. CDR3 coding DNA: TGTGCCAGTAGTATAGATAGGGGGACCGAGCAGTACTTC.

This clonotype was found a few times. The genes are TRBV20-1 and TRBJ2-7, with no clear D. This CDR3 has 13 residues. CDR1 and CDR2 (germline): DFQATT, SNEGSKA (reference sequence). Trimming took off 1 base at V and 3 bases at J, with 10 bases between the two ends. The CDR3 region is CSARALEFYEQYF. CDR3 in DNA: TGCAGTGCTAGAGCGCTAGAATTCTACGAGCAGTACTTC.

This clonotype appeared once. This may stem from a read error, because a much larger clone lies one nucleotide away. V usage is TRBV28 and J usage is TRBJ2-3; no clear D gene. Germline V gene data show CDR1 as MDHEN and CDR2 as SYDVKM. CDR3 length equals 14 residues. The V gene lost 4 bases and the J gene lost 1 base, with 9 bases spanning the gap. Here the CDR3 reads CASSCGSGTDTQYF. CDR3 in DNA: TGTGCCAGCAGTTGTGGCAGTGGCACAGATACGCAGTATTTT.

This clonotype was observed a few times. This rearrangement joins TRBV20-1 to TRBJ2-3; 7 bases are a match to TRBD2. CDR3 size: 17 residues. From germline, CDR1 is DFQATT and CDR2 SNEGSKA (reference sequence). The V gene end was trimmed by 0 bases and the J gene end by 4 bases; junction bases not matched to a gene: 13. CDR3 sequence (DNA): TGCAGTGCTAGAGATCTACTAGGGACTGCGGGGGCAGATACGCAGTATTTT. This translates into CSARDLLGTAGADTQYF.

This clonotype was recorded many times. The chain links TRBV6-2 or TRBV6-3 to TRBJ1-2; D unresolved. The CDR3 length is 15 residues. Germline assignment: CDR1 MNHEY and CDR2 SVGEGT. Trimming shortened V by 10 bases and J by 0 bases, and 18 bases separated the two germline ends. The CDR3 nucleotides read TGTGCCACCCGGCGAGGCCCTGCAGCTAACTATGGCTACACCTTC. Amino acid sequence: CATRRGPAANYGYTF.

There are a few counts of this clonotype. The chain joins TRBV28 to TRBJ1-2; D is undetermined. The CDR3 length is 14 residues. V lost 5 bases and J lost 5, with 15 bases in between. Germline CDR1 MDHEN, CDR2 SYDVKM. CDR3 residues: CASSPAGYRYGYTF. In DNA form, the CDR3 reads TGTGCCAGCAGTCCGGCTGGTTACCGGTATGGCTACACCTTC.

CDR3 in DNA: TGCAGTGCTAGAGTCTCGACAGGGTATGGCTACACCTTC. As protein: CSARVSTGYGYTF. The rearrangement uses TRBV20-1 and TRBJ1-2; 7 nucleotides agree with TRBD1. Germline CDR1 DFQATT, CDR2 SNEGSKA (reference sequence). Unmatched junction bases numbered 4, after V lost 1 base and J lost 5 bases. The CDR3 runs to 13 residues.

This clonotype was seen ten or more times. V usage is TRBV7-9 and J usage is TRBJ2-6; TRBD2 is a possible D gene (6 bases). CDR1 is SEHNR, CDR2 FQNEAQ, per germline (reference sequence). V lost 8 bases and J 1 base, leaving 24 bases between the germline ends. This CDR3 is built from 19 residues. This chain's CDR3 is CASVPTGVPTKSGANVLTF. The CDR3 DNA is TGTGCCAGCGTGCCCACGGGGGTTCCTACCAAATCTGGGGCCAACGTCCTGACTTTC.

This clonotype was detected a few times. The chain recombines TRBV2 with TRBJ2-3; 8 positions match TRBD2. J lost 6 bases, V lost 10 bases, and 15 bases had no gene match. CDR3 size: 15 residues. CDR1 is SNHLY and CDR2 is FYNNEI in the germline V gene. The CDR3 DNA follows: TGTGCCACCCAGGCAACTAGCGGCCATACCGATACGCAGTATTTT. Encoded protein: CATQATSGHTDTQYF.

About this clonotype: Germline is not matched at one junction end, which may reflect a read error. The chain employs TRBV20-1 and TRBJ1-3; 7 nucleotides line up with TRBD1. CDR3 size: 13 residues. From germline, CDR1 is DFQATT and CDR2 SNEGSKA (reference sequence). As DNA, the CDR3 is TGCATTGCTAGGACAGGCACTGGAAACACCATATATTTT. Translating gives CIARTGTGNTIYF.

This clonotype was seen a handful of times. The chain uses TRBV5-1 and TRBJ1-6, with D uncertain. The germline V gene encodes CDR1 SGHRS and CDR2 YFSETQ. V was clipped by 3 bases and J by 8 bases, with 9 bases between them. The CDR3 extends over 13 amino acids. For the CDR3, the DNA is TGCGCCAGCAGCTCTGAGTGGGATTCACCCCTCCACTTT. Protein: CASSSEWDSPLHF.

The CDR3 region is CASSLMVMADTQYF. CDR3 coding DNA: TGTGCCAGCAGTTTAATGGTGATGGCAGATACGCAGTATTTT. The chain recombines TRBV12-3 or TRBV12-4 with TRBJ2-3, with D uncertain. The CDR3 covers 14 residues. Trimming stripped 2 bases from V and 4 bases from J, with 10 bases between.

At least ten counts were recorded for this clonotype. This rearrangement joins TRBV4-3 to TRBJ2-7; a possible D gene is TRBD2 (7 bases). Trimming removed 0 bases at V and 5 bases at J, with 14 bases between. The length of the CDR3 is 15 residues. From germline, CDR1 is LGHNA and CDR2 YSLEER. The CDR3 is CASSQDGGLKDEQYF. The CDR3 bases are TGCGCCAGCAGCCAAGACGGGGGGCTCAAGGACGAGCAGTACTTC.

The rearrangement uses TRBV3-1 and TRBJ2-3; 8 bases match TRBD2. Germline values: CDR1 LGHDT, CDR2 YNNKEL (reference sequence). CDR3 length equals 16 residues. V lost 3 bases to trimming and J lost 2 bases; unmatched junction nucleotides: 7. The CDR3 reads CASSQIRGGITDTQYF. Here the CDR3 DNA reads TGTGCCAGCAGCCAGATACGGGGGGGGATCACAGATACGCAGTATTTT.

This sequence joins TRBV21-1 and TRBJ2-5. TRBV21-1 is noted as a pseudogene. The CDR3 totals 9 residues. The CDR3 is CASCATQYF. As DNA, the CDR3 is TGTGCCAGCTGTGCGACCCAGTACTTC.

In this sample, this clonotype turned up many times. The genes are TRBV5-1 and TRBJ2-1; 11 bases are a match to TRBD2. The CDR3 runs 14 residues. V was pared by 5 bases and J by 7 bases, with 5 bases of the junction left unmatched. The germline gives CDR1 SGHRS, CDR2 YFSETQ. The CDR3 sequence: CASRTSGDRNEQFF. CDR3 sequence (DNA): TGCGCCAGCAGGACTAGCGGGGATCGGAATGAGCAGTTCTTC.

This clonotype has ten or more counts. The junction shows a germline mismatch at one end, possibly a read error. The chain couples TRBV5-1 to TRBJ2-1, with D possibly being TRBD1 (5 bases). This CDR3 comprises 14 residues. Germline V gene sequence: CDR1 SGHRS, CDR2 YFSETQ. Here the CDR3 reads CASSLSQGYNEQFF. Here the CDR3 DNA reads TGTGCCAGCAGCTTAAGTCAGGGCTACAATGAGCAGTTCTTC.

This clonotype was counted at least ten times. The chain combines TRBV12-3 or TRBV12-4 with TRBJ2-4, with TRBD1 matching over 7 bases. The V and J ends lost 6 bases and 4 bases, in that order; junction bases with no gene match: 6. This CDR3 contains 14 residues. The CDR3 spells CASSQGQAKNIQYF. Here the CDR3 DNA reads TGTGCCAGCAGCCAAGGACAGGCGAAAAACATTCAGTACTTC.

This chain connects TRBV18 to TRBJ1-1; D is uncertain. Trimming left V 3 bases short and J 3 bases short, with 11 bases between. Germline V gene sequence: CDR1 KGHSH, CDR2 LQKENI. The CDR3 totals 14 residues. DNA for the CDR3: TGTGCCAGCTCACCGAGGTCTCAGGACACTGAAGCTTTCTTT. It translates to CASSPRSQDTEAFF. The variable domain in full, completed from reference TRBV18 and TRBJ1-1, reads NAGVMQNPRHLVRRRGQEARLRCSPMKGHSHVYWYRQLPEEGLKFMVYLQKENIIDESGMPKERFSAEFPKEGPSILRIQQVVRGDSAAYFCASSPRSQDTEAFFGQGTRLTVV.

This clonotype was found many times. This could be a read error, since a much larger clone is one nucleotide away. The V gene is TRBV12-3 or TRBV12-4, the J gene TRBJ2-5, with TRBD1 identical over 7 bases. This CDR3 region has 14 residues. The V and J ends lost 7 bases and 5 bases, in that order; junction bases with no gene match: 10. DNA for the CDR3: TGTGCCAGCACTTGGGTCGGGACAGAGGAGACCCAGTACTTC. Its protein is CASTWVGTEETQYF.

Of note for this clonotype: A much larger clone differs by one base, so this may be a read error. The V call is TRBV10-3, the J call TRBJ2-5; D assignment may be TRBD1 or TRBD2 (5 bases each). Germline V gives CDR1 ENHRY, CDR2 SYGVKD. This CDR3 has 16 residues. Trimming took 3 bases from V and 11 from J, leaving 25 bases between them. As DNA, the CDR3 is TGTGCCATCAGTGAACAGGCAGCGGCGTACTACAATGAGCAGTACTTC. Its translation: CAISEQAAAYYNEQYF.

The chain uses TRBV5-1 and TRBJ1-6; the match to TRBD1 covers 7 bases. After removal of 4 bases from V and 5 bases from J, the junction contained 9 bases not matched to a gene. Germline-derived CDR1 and CDR2 are SGHRS and YFSETQ. This CDR3 contains 16 residues. CDR3 residues: CASSGGQTHNNSPLHF. Written as DNA, the CDR3 is TGCGCCAGCAGCGGGGGACAGACCCATAATAATTCACCCCTCCACTTT.

This clonotype was seen at least ten times. The genes are TRBV6-6 and TRBJ1-5; D is ambiguous. Germline V gene lookup returns CDR1 MNHNY and CDR2 SVGAGI (reference sequence). This CDR3 region has 14 residues. V lost 2 bases, J lost 5 bases, and 10 bases lay in between. The CDR3 is CASSYREVDQPQHF. CDR3 DNA sequence: TGTGCCAGCAGTTACAGGGAGGTCGATCAGCCCCAGCATTTT.

This clonotype has only a few counts. The rearrangement joins TRBV9 to TRBJ1-2; the D gene is possibly TRBD1 (5 bases). This CDR3 spans 16 amino acids. With 0 bases removed from V and 8 bases from J, the gap between germline ends came to 20 bases. Germline V gives CDR1 SGDLS, CDR2 YYNGEE. Here the CDR3 DNA reads TGTGCCAGCAGCGTAGGATCCCCTGGGGGAAAGGCCGGCTACACCTTC. Its protein is CASSVGSPGGKAGYTF.

As regards this clonotype: Given a much more abundant clone one base away, this may be a read error. The V call is TRBV12-3 or TRBV12-4, the J call TRBJ2-1; a possible D gene is TRBD2 (5 bases). The CDR3 loop spans 13 amino acids. V lost 2 bases to trimming and J lost 13 bases, with 15 bases between them. CDR3 nucleotide sequence: TGTGCCAGCAGTTTAATCAGTGGGGAGACCCAGTTCTTC. Translated, it gives CASSLISGETQFF.

This clonotype was counted at least ten times. The rearrangement uses TRBV10-2 and TRBJ2-1; D might be TRBD1 (6 bases). This CDR3 contains 14 residues. CDR1 is WSHSY and CDR2 is SAAADI in the germline V gene. The V end was cut by 6 bases, the J end by 10 bases, with 19 bases between. CDR3 DNA: TGCGCCAGCAGACAGGACCGGGACATTGGCGAGCAGTTCTTC. Translated, it gives CASRQDRDIGEQFF.